The clone carrying this T cell receptor (beta chain) was observed once. Its antigen is not identified. In the PCR, 60 Vbeta and 13 Jbeta primers were used. In the study's own analysis: Counted up in a later analysis, unique TCR beta chains came to about 83 million, with about 10 million shared. The data were produced by immunoSEQ multiplex PCR, yet TCRdb's version contains in-frame clones alone and is incomplete. The V and J calls and clone size are taken from that table; D and trimming were inferred from the DNA. The repertoire includes approximately 69,000 clones, approximately 80% of them detected once, and around 3% sits in the top ten. With V trimmed by 2 bases and J by 3 bases, 5 bases remained unmatched. Germline CDR1 reads MNHEY; CDR2 reads SVGAGI. The CDR3 totals 16 residues. These data belong to a study of cytomegalovirus exposure and HLA in healthy donors. Regarding the study as a whole: Most TCR sequences were rare, but some public TCRs occurred in many donors. Among CMV-associated TCR beta chains, most appeared HLA-restricted in a later analysis. For TCR beta chains, V- and J-gene trimming was later linked to a missense DCLRE1C variant.

This clonotype was sampled from a man between 18 and 35 years old in good health and CMV-seronegative. The specimen was PBMCs. The chain links TRBV6-5 to TRBJ2-5, with 11 bases fitting TRBD1. The CDR3 loop reads CASSYPRTGGEETQYF. In nucleotides, the CDR3 is TGTGCCAGCAGTTACCCAAGGACAGGGGGCGAAGAGACCCAGTACTTC.